The present TCR beta chain was sequenced within a study of CD4 and CD8 cells across lung adenocarcinoma regions (dated by TCRdb to the late 2010s). Describing the broader study: Intratumor heterogeneity of the T cell receptor repertoire was examined by comparing tumor centers with tumor margins.

Notes on this clonotype: Its antigen remains undetermined. Base qualities are not provided; no much larger clone lies one nucleotide away.

Donors were patients with localized lung adenocarcinoma, a subtype of non-small cell lung cancer. The centers of localized lung adenocarcinomas were where the samples came from. For TCR repertoire analysis, CD8+ T cells from tumor tissue were profiled separately from CD4+ T cells. As encoded in the germline V gene, CDR1 is MNHNS while CDR2 is SASEGT. The CDR3 sequence holds 13 residues, the cysteine and phenylalanine included. The retained sequence is limited to the CDR3, 39 bases, with the frame set at the first base. Germline trimming amounts to 6 bases on V and 8 bases on J, with 7 as the count of junction bases outside the gene matches. Receptors were amplified or captured by PCR. The run used a HiSeq X Ten. TCRdb reanalyzed the raw reads on its own, using fastp at Q25 for trimming and MiXCR for clone calling, and kept in-frame beta chains. A single entry per CDR3 protein holds the most common genes and DNA from its merged rows. This sample lists several thousand distinct CDR3 sequences; approximately 53% were detected once. Around 97% of the sample lies in the top ten.

The sequenced sample was CD8+ T cells from the center of a lung tumor. The cell subset or site label corresponds to: tumor center region. The clonotype comes from a male donor with lung adenocarcinoma. The CD4 and CD8 labels of this study may be unreliable. Recombination connected TRBV6-1 to TRBJ1-2; 9 bases in the middle match TRBD1. The DNA sequence reads TGTGCCAGCAGCGAACAGGGGGCGGGGGGCTACACCTTC. It is translated as CASSEQGAGGYTF.